Shown below are 26 T cell receptor beta chains from a single sample sequenced in a study of CD8+ T cells in alopecia areata. This sample's treatment: oral pan-JAK inhibitor, 5-10 mg twice daily. Both peripheral blood and punch biopsies of lesional scalp skin were obtained from patients who had alopecia areata. It was cDNA, reverse transcribed from extracted RNA, that served as the sequencing template. Assay used: immunoSEQ multiplex PCR; TCRdb lists only in-frame clones, some missing. This sample has 10,000 to 15,000 clones, with around 63% found just once. This material consisted of skin, taken at week 4, from a patient treated with tofacitinib. These receptors were obtained from a human donor with alopecia areata.

This chain connects TRBV6-5 to TRBJ1-2; D gene uncertain. The ends were cut back, 9 bases at V and 7 bases at J, with 21 bases in the middle. This CDR3 spans 14 amino acids. Germline V gives CDR1 MNHEY, CDR2 SVGAGI. CDR3 DNA: TGTGCCAGTACCAGCTCGACGAGCCGTTCTGGCTACACCTTC. Translating gives CASTSSTSRSGYTF.

This clone was detected only once. The chain links TRBV15 to TRBJ2-3, with TRBD2 as a possible D gene (7 bases). The CDR3 runs to 15 residues. Germline values: CDR1 LNHNV, CDR2 YYDKDF (reference sequence). The V and J ends lost 1 base and 3 bases respectively, with 11 bases between them. The DNA for the CDR3 is TGTGCCACCAGCAGAGGGGGGGGCCTAACAGATACGCAGTATTTT. This codes for CATSRGGGLTDTQYF.

The CDR3 region is CAIGRAYEQYF. Written as DNA, the CDR3 is TGTGCCATCGGACGGGCCTACGAGCAGTACTTC. The J gene is TRBJ2-7, the V gene TRBV6-5; no clear D. This CDR3 has 11 residues. The germline CDR1 and CDR2 sequences are MNHEY and SVGAGI. Trimming took off 10 bases at V and 2 bases at J, with 9 bases between the two ends.

The chain employs TRBV6-5 and TRBJ2-7, with 7 bases aligning to TRBD1. V was clipped by 4 bases and J by 3 bases; unmatched bases: 3. Per germline, CDR1 MNHEY and CDR2 SVGAGI. The CDR3 loop spans 13 amino acids. CDR3 in amino acids: CASSLRDSYEQYF. CDR3 coding DNA: TGTGCCAGCAGTTTACGGGACAGCTACGAGCAGTACTTC.

V usage is TRBV7-2 and J usage is TRBJ1-4; D is ambiguous. Between the trimmed V and J ends, which lost 0 bases and 1 base, there was a span of 3 bases. The CDR3 contains 14 residues. The germline gives CDR1 SGHTA, CDR2 FQGNSA. The CDR3 sequence is CASSLALTNEKLFF. CDR3 nucleotide sequence: TGTGCCAGCAGCTTAGCGCTAACTAATGAAAAACTGTTTTTT.

The table lists this clone with a few counts. This sequence joins TRBV7-8 and TRBJ2-3; D is unclear. Germline V gene sequence: CDR1 SGHVS, CDR2 FQNEAQ. V lost 1 base and J lost 5, with 7 bases in between. The CDR3 is 13 amino acids. This CDR3 reads CASSLVVRDTQYF. CDR3 sequence (DNA): TGTGCCAGCAGCTTAGTAGTGCGAGATACGCAGTATTTT.

The chain uses TRBV21-1 and TRBJ2-2. TRBV21-1 is an annotated pseudogene. This CDR3 has 14 amino acids. The CDR3 DNA sequence: TGTGCCAGCAGCAAATCTGGGGTCCCCGGGGAGCTGTTTTTT. Translating it yields CASSKSGVPGELFF.

This sequence joins TRBV7-2 and TRBJ1-4; 7 bases match TRBD1. The junction had 12 bases not matched to a gene; V was cut back by 5 bases and J by 0 bases. The CDR3 loop spans 18 amino acids. Germline CDR1 reads SGHTA; CDR2 reads FQGNSA. The CDR3 bases are TGTGCCAGCAGCCCCGGGACAGTAATATATGCAACTAATGAAAAACTGTTTTTT. It encodes CASSPGTVIYATNEKLFF.

V usage is TRBV2 and J usage is TRBJ2-5; no firm D call. V lost 7 bases, J lost 2 bases, and 5 bases lay in between. Germline assignment: CDR1 SNHLY and CDR2 FYNNEI. The CDR3 loop spans 11 amino acids. The CDR3 spells CASTSQETQYF. CDR3 DNA sequence: TGTGCCAGCACTAGTCAAGAGACCCAGTACTTC.

The chain recombines TRBV4-2 with TRBJ1-1; D perhaps matches TRBD1 (5 bases). Germline CDR1 and CDR2: LGHNA and YNFKEQ. Trimming pared 4 bases from V and 7 bases from J, leaving 22 bases between. The CDR3 is 16 amino acids. The CDR3 loop is CASSPLLGGHRDEAFF. The CDR3 nucleotides are TGTGCCAGCAGCCCCTTACTCGGGGGTCACAGAGATGAAGCTTTCTTT.

The rearrangement links TRBV4-1 to TRBJ1-4; D might be TRBD1 (6 bases). The V and J ends lost 6 bases and 8 bases respectively, with 19 bases between them. Germline CDR1 MGHRA, CDR2 YSYEKL. The CDR3 is 15 residues long. The CDR3 sequence: CASSPGGSTPEKLFF. The DNA of the CDR3 is TGCGCCAGCAGTCCTGGGGGCTCCACGCCAGAAAAACTGTTTTTT.

The chain is built from TRBV27 and TRBJ1-1; a weak D match, TRBD1 (5 bases). Per germline, CDR1 MNHEY and CDR2 SMNVEV (reference sequence). CDR3 length: 13 residues. V lost 6 bases and J lost 11, with 19 bases in between. CDR3 sequence (DNA): TGTGCCAGCAGCCCGGGGAGGGGAGTGAACGCTTTCTTT. Translation gives CASSPGRGVNAFF.

This clone occurred a few times. This CDR3 is also generated by other DNA sequences in the sample. The rearrangement joins TRBV4-1 to TRBJ2-5; perhaps TRBD1 as D (7 bases). The CDR3 runs to 16 residues. V gave up 0 bases and J gave up 5 bases, with 16 bases separating them. The germline gives CDR1 MGHRA, CDR2 YSYEKL. CDR3 sequence: CASSQDGGTVVETQYF. Written as DNA, the CDR3 is TGCGCCAGCAGCCAAGATGGAGGGACAGTGGTGGAGACCCAGTACTTC.

This chain links TRBV18 with TRBJ1-5; 10 bases map to TRBD1. CDR3 length: 15 residues. Germline assignment: CDR1 KGHSH and CDR2 LQKENI. V shed 3 bases, J shed 10 bases, and the junction held 9 bases outside the gene matches. The CDR3 sequence is CASSPRPGTGDPQHF. In DNA form, the CDR3 reads TGTGCCAGCTCACCGCGTCCCGGGACAGGGGATCCCCAGCATTTT.

The chain joins TRBV14 to TRBJ1-5; possibly TRBD1 for D (5 bases). This CDR3 comprises 14 residues. V gave up 1 base and J gave up 2 bases, with 6 bases separating them. CDR1 and CDR2 (germline): SGHDN, FVKESK. CDR3 DNA sequence: TGTGCCAGCAGCCAAGGGGGGGGCAATCAGCCCCAGCATTTT. Translation: CASSQGGGNQPQHF.

This chain's CDR3 is CASSLSVGGFQNQPQHF. The CDR3 DNA is TGTGCCAGCAGCCTATCGGTAGGCGGATTTCAAAATCAGCCCCAGCATTTT. The rearrangement joins TRBV7-8 to TRBJ1-5; no clear D. Looked up from germline, CDR1 is SGHVS and CDR2 is FQNEAQ. Trimming pared 5 bases from V and 4 bases from J, leaving 21 bases between. The CDR3 is 17 amino acids.

The V and J genes are TRBV4-1 and TRBJ2-1; TRBD1 aligns across 8 bases. J lost 8 bases, V lost 1 base, and 10 bases had no gene match. CDR3 size: 16 residues. The V gene's germline CDR1 is MGHRA and CDR2 YSYEKL. CDR3 residues: CASSQGVTGDVYEQFF. CDR3 DNA: TGCGCCAGCAGCCAAGGGGTGACAGGGGATGTTTATGAGCAGTTCTTC.

The gene calls are TRBV4-3 and TRBJ2-3; 10 bases align to TRBD2. In germline, CDR1 is LGHNA, CDR2 YSLEER. This CDR3 comprises 16 residues. V lost 4 bases to trimming and J lost 3 bases; unmatched junction nucleotides: 7. The CDR3 is CASSPTRAGGTDTQYF. In nucleotides, the CDR3 is TGCGCCAGCAGCCCCACGAGAGCGGGGGGGACAGATACGCAGTATTTT.

This clone was counted between two and nine times. V is TRBV27 and J is TRBJ2-7; 8 bases are shared with TRBD1. Trimming at V came to 6 bases and at J to 5 bases, leaving 12 bases not matched to a gene. In germline, CDR1 is MNHEY, CDR2 SMNVEV (reference sequence). CDR3 size: 15 residues. CDR3 DNA: TGTGCCAGCAGATTCATGGTGGACAGGGTCGACGAGCAGTACTTC. This gives the protein CASRFMVDRVDEQYF.

The chain is built from TRBV10-3 and TRBJ1-2; 9 bases are shared with TRBD1. The CDR3 runs 15 residues. CDR1 is ENHRY, CDR2 SYGVKD, per germline. J lost 6 bases, V lost 6 bases, and 11 bases had no gene match. This CDR3 reads CAISLRTGEEHGYTF. The CDR3 DNA is TGTGCCATCAGCCTCAGGACAGGGGAGGAGCATGGCTACACCTTC.

The chain combines TRBV11-3 with TRBJ2-1, with TRBD1 as a possible D gene (5 bases). The V end lost 5 bases, the J end lost 4 bases, and 18 bases lay between the germline ends. Germline V gene sequence: CDR1 SGHNT, CDR2 YENEEA. The CDR3 has 16 amino acids. The DNA for the CDR3 is TGTGCCAGCAGCGATAGCAGGGTTGGGGTATACAATGAGCAGTTCTTC. Residues: CASSDSRVGVYNEQFF.

The rearrangement uses TRBV23-1 and TRBJ1-6; no clear D gene. TRBV23-1 is classed as an ORF, of uncertain function. The CDR3 spans 15 residues. V was trimmed by 4 bases and J by 10 bases, leaving 17 bases between them. The CDR3 nucleotides are TGCGCCAGCAGTCCCGGACCCTTGGAAAGGTCACCCCTCCACTTT. Its translation is CASSPGPLERSPLHF.

The chain employs TRBV5-1 and TRBJ1-2; 7 bases are shared with TRBD1. Per germline, CDR1 SGHRS and CDR2 YFSETQ. This CDR3 has 13 residues. The V gene end was trimmed by 0 bases and the J gene end by 7 bases; junction bases not matched to a gene: 3. The CDR3 loop is CASSLEGASGYTF. The DNA of the CDR3 is TGCGCCAGCAGCTTGGAGGGGGCTAGTGGCTACACCTTC.

V usage is TRBV5-1 and J usage is TRBJ1-2, with TRBD1 identical over 7 bases. The V and J ends lost 4 bases and 2 bases, in that order; junction bases with no gene match: 8. The CDR3 has 15 amino acids. CDR1 SGHRS and CDR2 YFSETQ come from the germline V gene. The CDR3 is CASSLQTGPNYGYTF. The DNA of the CDR3 is TGCGCCAGCAGCCTACAGACAGGGCCAAACTATGGCTACACCTTC.

This chain links TRBV4-2 with TRBJ1-4, with TRBD1 matching 12 bases. CDR1 LGHNA and CDR2 YNFKEQ come from the germline V gene. V dropped 4 bases and J dropped 2; count of bases not matched to a gene: 8. CDR3 length: 18 residues. The CDR3 bases are TGTGCCAGCAGCCTTATGGGGACAGGGGGCTCGACTAATGAAAAACTGTTTTTT. Translation: CASSLMGTGGSTNEKLFF.

This clone was seen more than once but under ten times. The gene calls are TRBV6-6 and TRBJ1-3; unclear D gene. The germline gives CDR1 MNHNY, CDR2 SVGAGI (reference sequence). This CDR3 is 14 amino acids long. Trimming stripped 2 bases from V and 0 bases from J, with 5 bases between. CDR3 protein: CASSYAASGNTIYF. CDR3 bases: TGTGCCAGCAGTTACGCAGCCTCTGGAAACACCATATATTTT.